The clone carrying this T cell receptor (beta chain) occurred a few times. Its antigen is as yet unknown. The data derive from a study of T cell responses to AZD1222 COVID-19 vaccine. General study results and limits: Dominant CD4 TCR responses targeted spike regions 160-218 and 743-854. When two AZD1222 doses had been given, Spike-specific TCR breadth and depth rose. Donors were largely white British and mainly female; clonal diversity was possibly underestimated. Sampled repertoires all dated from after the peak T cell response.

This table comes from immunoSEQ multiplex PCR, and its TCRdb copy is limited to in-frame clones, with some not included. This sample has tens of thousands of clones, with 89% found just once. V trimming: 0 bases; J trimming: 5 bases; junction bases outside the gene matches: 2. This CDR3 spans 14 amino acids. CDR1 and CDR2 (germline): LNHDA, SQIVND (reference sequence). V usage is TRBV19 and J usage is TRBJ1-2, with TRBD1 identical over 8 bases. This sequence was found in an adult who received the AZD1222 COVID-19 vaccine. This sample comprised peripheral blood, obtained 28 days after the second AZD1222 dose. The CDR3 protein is CASSIDGDRYGYTF. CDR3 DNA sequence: TGTGCCAGTAGTATAGATGGGGACAGGTATGGCTACACCTTC.